Listed below are T cell receptor beta chains from one sample, sequenced in a study of blood T cell repertoires in COVID-19. The protocol was immunoSEQ multiplex PCR, while the TCRdb copy is restricted to in-frame clones and leaves out a portion. The sample shows over 200,000 clones, around nine tenths of them seen only once. What was sequenced was peripheral blood. These receptors originate from a woman aged 40-49 years who had recovered from COVID-19. The CDR3 runs from the conserved cysteine through the conserved F or W. D genes are given only for firm matches. Size is omitted from some rows. Given values are once, few, many or a class for expanded clones.

once | . | TRBJ2-6 | TRBV7-8 | CASTTSGANVLTF | TGTGCCAGCACCACATCTGGGGCCAACGTCCTGACTTTC
. | . | TRBJ2-6 | TRBV21-1 | CASSTRGPGANVLTF | TGTGCCAGCAGCACCAGGGGGCCTGGGGCCAACGTCCTGACTTTC
few | TRBD2 | TRBJ2-2 | TRBV19 | CASRRLAGPGTGELFF | TGTGCCAGTAGGCGACTAGCGGGACCGGGGACCGGGGAGCTGTTTTTT
. | TRBD1 | TRBJ1-2 | TRBV11-3 | CASGNRGHYGYTF | TGTGCCAGCGGCAATAGGGGGCATTATGGCTACACCTTC
. | . | TRBJ1-1 | TRBV19 | CASSMGRGSEAFF | TGTGCCAGTAGTATGGGCAGGGGCTCTGAAGCTTTCTTT
. | . | TRBJ2-5 | TRBV4-3 | CASSHKFGDTQYF | TGCGCCAGCAGCCACAAATTCGGGGATACCCAGTACTTC
. | . | TRBJ2-1 | TRBV18 | CASSPAGVRSYNEQFF | TGTGCCAGCTCACCCGCCGGGGTTCGGTCCTACAATGAGCAGTTCTTC
. | . | TRBJ2-7 | TRBV4-2 | CASSQVAGSGMSYEQYF | TGTGCCAGCAGCCAAGTTGCGGGTAGCGGCATGTCCTACGAGCAGTACTTC
. | TRBD1 | TRBJ1-1 | TRBV10-1 | CASSGGTVNTEAFF | TGCGCCAGCAGTGGCGGGACAGTCAACACTGAAGCTTTCTTT
. | . | TRBJ1-2 | TRBV6-5 | CASTPPGGAGGYTF | TGTGCCAGCACCCCCCCGGGAGGGGCGGGAGGCTACACCTTC
once | . | TRBJ1-2 | TRBV7-2 | CASSLTFSGGLLYGYTF | TGTGCCAGCAGCTTAACTTTCTCCGGGGGGCTCCTCTATGGCTACACCTTC
. | . | TRBJ2-2 | TRBV5-8 | CASSRRGPGTGELFF | TGTGCCAGCAGCCGGAGGGGGCCGGGCACCGGGGAGCTGTTTTTT
once | . | TRBJ2-5 | TRBV27 | CASGPIGSRGETQYF | TGTGCCAGCGGCCCCATCGGATCAAGAGGCGAGACCCAGTACTTC
. | TRBD2 | TRBJ2-2 | TRBV7-3 | CASSLGPAGASGELFF | TGTGCCAGCAGCTTAGGACCAGCGGGAGCTTCCGGGGAGCTGTTTTTT
. | TRBD2 | TRBJ2-1 | TRBV9 | CASSPVASGYNEQFF | TGTGCCAGCAGCCCCGTGGCTAGCGGATACAATGAGCAGTTCTTC
. | . | TRBJ2-7 | TRBV6-5 | CASSHLMGGIGEQYF | TGTGCCAGCAGTCACCTCATGGGGGGTATAGGGGAGCAGTACTTC
. | . | TRBJ2-1 | TRBV18 | CASSRRVAENEQFF | TGTGCCAGCTCCCGGCGGGTAGCGGAAAATGAGCAGTTCTTC
once | . | TRBJ1-4 | TRBV30 | CAWSVRGMANEKLFF | TGTGCCTGGAGTGTACGGGGGATGGCTAATGAAAAACTGTTTTTT
. | TRBD2 | TRBJ2-3 | TRBV9 | CASSPGLASTDTQYF | TGTGCCAGCAGCCCGGGACTAGCGAGCACAGATACGCAGTATTTT
. | TRBD1 | TRBJ1-4 | TRBV5-6 | CASSPDRGLANEKLFF | TGTGCCAGCAGCCCGGACAGGGGGCTGGCTAATGAAAAACTGTTTTTT
. | TRBD1 | TRBJ2-1 | TRBV6-5 | CASSPRDRGDEQFF | TGTGCCAGCAGTCCCCGGGACAGGGGCGATGAGCAGTTCTTC
once | TRBD1 | TRBJ1-3 | TRBV6-5 | CASSYRGQLNTIYF | TGTGCCAGCAGTTACCGGGGACAGCTAAACACCATATATTTT
few | . | TRBJ2-2 | TRBV2 | CASSEQRVSTGELFF | TGTGCCAGCAGTGAACAGCGGGTCTCCACCGGGGAGCTGTTTTTT
. | TRBD2 | TRBJ2-1 | TRBV7-9 | CASSLKGGRGDNEQFF | TGTGCCAGCAGCTTAAAAGGCGGGAGAGGGGACAATGAGCAGTTCTTC
. | TRBD1 | TRBJ1-3 | TRBV6-5 | CASRPTGERNTIYF | TGTGCCAGCAGGCCGACAGGGGAACGAAACACCATATATTTT
. | TRBD1 | TRBJ1-5 | TRBV15 | CATSRKTGGRPYSNQPQHF | TGTGCCACCAGCAGAAAGACAGGGGGGAGGCCCTATAGCAATCAGCCCCAGCATTTT
once | . | TRBJ2-7 | TRBV5-4 | CASSGAASDEQYF | TGTGCCAGCAGCGGGGCCGCGTCAGACGAGCAGTACTTC
. | TRBD1 | TRBJ2-2 | TRBV5-4 | CASSRGTGGAGELFF | TGTGCCAGCAGCCGCGGGACAGGTGGGGCCGGGGAGCTGTTTTTT
once | . | TRBJ2-5 | TRBV11-3 | CASSLDLAQQETQYF | TGTGCCAGCAGCTTAGATTTGGCCCAACAAGAGACCCAGTACTTC
. | . | TRBJ1-4 | TRBV6-5 | CASSTTDRRGEKLFF | TGTGCCAGCAGTACCACGGACAGACGGGGTGAAAAACTGTTTTTT
. | TRBD2 | TRBJ2-3 | TRBV5-4 | CASSLEIAGGPDTQYF | TGTGCCAGCAGCTTGGAGATAGCGGGAGGTCCAGATACGCAGTATTTT
. | . | TRBJ2-3 | TRBV7-2 | CASSPLGGRNDTDTQYF | TGTGCCAGCAGCCCCCTCGGTGGGCGTAACGACACAGATACGCAGTATTTT
. | TRBD1 | TRBJ2-7 | TRBV24-1 | CATSDSRTGVGDYEQYF | TGTGCCACCAGTGATTCGAGGACAGGGGTGGGAGACTACGAGCAGTACTTC
. | TRBD1 | TRBJ1-5 | TRBV24-1 | CATSASNRQGTLNQPQHF | TGTGCCACCAGTGCCTCCAATAGACAGGGGACCTTGAATCAGCCCCAGCATTTT
once | TRBD2 | TRBJ2-7 | TRBV7-2 | CASSQGPAGGPHEQYF | TGTGCCAGCAGCCAGGGCCCGGCGGGAGGGCCCCACGAGCAGTACTTC
few | TRBD1 | TRBJ2-3 | TRBV24-1 | CATSEMGDRGIRDTQYF | TGTGCCACCAGTGAAATGGGGGACAGGGGTATAAGGGATACGCAGTATTTT
. | . | TRBJ1-4 | TRBV27 | CATRTGYPEKLFF | TGTGCCACCCGCACAGGTTATCCCGAAAAACTGTTTTTT
. | TRBD2 | TRBJ2-1 | TRBV4-1 | CASSQSGSSYNEQFF | TGCGCCAGCAGCCAAAGCGGGAGCTCCTACAATGAGCAGTTCTTC
. | . | TRBJ2-2 | TRBV11-3 | CASRARSAGAGELFF | TGTGCCAGCAGGGCAAGGAGCGCCGGCGCCGGGGAGCTGTTTTTT
. | . | TRBJ2-2 | TRBV29-1 | CSVGGLYTGELFF | TGCAGCGTTGGGGGACTCTACACCGGGGAGCTGTTTTTT
. | . | TRBJ1-2 | TRBV9 | CASSPGGLQNYGYTF | TGTGCCAGCAGCCCCGGGGGGCTCCAGAACTATGGCTACACCTTC
once | . | TRBJ1-1 | TRBV9 | CASSRDTTNTEAFF | TGTGCCAGCAGCCGGGACACCACGAACACTGAAGCTTTCTTT
. | TRBD2 | TRBJ2-3 | TRBV19 | CASSRTSGRVNTQYF | TGTGCCAGTAGCAGGACTAGCGGGAGGGTAAATACGCAGTATTTT
. | TRBD2 | TRBJ2-2 | TRBV19 | CASTTSGSTGELFF | TGTGCCAGTACTACTAGCGGGAGCACCGGGGAGCTGTTTTTT
. | . | TRBJ2-6 | TRBV6-5 | CASRRSGANVLTF | TGTGCCAGCAGGAGGTCTGGGGCCAACGTCCTGACTTTC